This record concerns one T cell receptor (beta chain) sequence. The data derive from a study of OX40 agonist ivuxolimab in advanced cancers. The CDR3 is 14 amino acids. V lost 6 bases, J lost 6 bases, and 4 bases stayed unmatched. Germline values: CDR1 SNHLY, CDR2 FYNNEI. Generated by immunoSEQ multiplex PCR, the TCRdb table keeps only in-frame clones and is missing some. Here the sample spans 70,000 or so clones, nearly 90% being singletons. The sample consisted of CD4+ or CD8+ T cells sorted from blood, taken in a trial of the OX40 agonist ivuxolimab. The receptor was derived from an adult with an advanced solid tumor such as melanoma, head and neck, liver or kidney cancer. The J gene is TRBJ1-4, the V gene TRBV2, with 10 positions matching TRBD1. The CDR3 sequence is CASRVGQGYEKLFF. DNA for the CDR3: TGTGCCAGCAGGGTGGGACAGGGGTATGAAAAACTGTTTTTT.